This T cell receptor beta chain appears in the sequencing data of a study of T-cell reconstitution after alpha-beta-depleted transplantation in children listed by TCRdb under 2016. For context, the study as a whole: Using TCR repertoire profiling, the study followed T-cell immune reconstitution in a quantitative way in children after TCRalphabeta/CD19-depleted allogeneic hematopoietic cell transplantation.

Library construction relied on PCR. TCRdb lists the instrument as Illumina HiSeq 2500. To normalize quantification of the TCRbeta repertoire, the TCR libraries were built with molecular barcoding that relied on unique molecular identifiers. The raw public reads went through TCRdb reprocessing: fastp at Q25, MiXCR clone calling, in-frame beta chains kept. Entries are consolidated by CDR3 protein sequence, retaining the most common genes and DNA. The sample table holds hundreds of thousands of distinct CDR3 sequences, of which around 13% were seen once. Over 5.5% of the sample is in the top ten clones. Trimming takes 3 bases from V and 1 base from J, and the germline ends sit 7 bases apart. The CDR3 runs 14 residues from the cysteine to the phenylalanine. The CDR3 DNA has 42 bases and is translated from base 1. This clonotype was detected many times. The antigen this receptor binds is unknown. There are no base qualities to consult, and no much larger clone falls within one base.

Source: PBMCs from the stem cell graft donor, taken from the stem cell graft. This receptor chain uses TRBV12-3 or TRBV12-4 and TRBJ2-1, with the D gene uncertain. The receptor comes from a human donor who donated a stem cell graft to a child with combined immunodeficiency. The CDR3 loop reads CASSLWLSYNEQFF. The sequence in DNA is TGTGCCAGCAGTTTGTGGTTGTCCTACAATGAGCAGTTCTTC.